A single T cell receptor (beta chain) is shown here with its context. This sample stems from a study of blood T cell repertoires in COVID-19. Study-level background: Acute-phase and convalescent COVID-19 samples originated in the United States, Italy and Spain. PBMCs, B-cell-depleted T cells, or T cells were the source of the cDNA or gDNA that made up the material.

Per the original data handling: Cell counts per sample came from amplifying reference gene primers. This table comes from immunoSEQ multiplex PCR, and its TCRdb copy is limited to in-frame clones, with some not included. V, J and clone size were drawn from that table, and D and trimming were deduced from the DNA. The sample shows fewer than 250,000 clones, around nine tenths of them seen only once. This CDR3 spans 13 amino acids. In germline, CDR1 is GTSNPN, CDR2 SVGIG (reference sequence). Deletions cut 2 bases from V and 5 bases from J, with 10 bases between. The TCR originated in a man between 60 and 75 years old who had recovered from COVID-19. This sequence joins TRBV30 and TRBJ1-5; tentatively, D is TRBD1 (5 bases). Sequencing was performed on peripheral blood. The CDR3 sequence: CAWSLDTYQPQHF. The CDR3 nucleotides read TGTGCCTGGAGTCTGGACACTTATCAGCCCCAGCATTTT.